This T cell receptor (beta chain) stems from a study of T cell repertoires in cytomegalovirus infection. Note on this clonotype: Its antigen is currently unknown.

The CDR3 is made up of 15 amino acids. With 1 base removed from V and 3 bases from J, the gap between germline ends came to 13 bases. Germline lookup yields CDR1 DFQATT and CDR2 SNEGSKA (reference sequence). One entry per CDR3 protein results from TCRdb running MiXCR on the reads. This table has 350,000 to 400,000 distinct CDR3 sequences, approximately 35% appearing once. The sequence came from a human donor in good health (CMV status not recorded). Some clones in this sample may be carry-over from other donors' samples. The source was cultured PBMCs, collected from culture after CMV antigen stimulation. J is TRBJ1-5 and V is TRBV20-1; D unresolved. The CDR3 loop is CSARGRGADNQPQHF. The CDR3 DNA sequence: TGCAGTGCTAGAGGACGAGGAGCCGACAATCAGCCCCAGCATTTT.